This TCR beta chain came from a study of T cell changes during pregnancy in multiple sclerosis. Sequenced by immunoSEQ multiplex PCR; TCRdb stores in-frame clones only, minus some. This sample has about 44,000 clones, with approximately 92% found just once. CDR3 length equals 14 residues. Germline V gives CDR1 MNHNS, CDR2 SASEGT. V was pared by 6 bases and J by 6 bases, with 8 bases of the junction left unmatched. The sequence came from a female donor with multiple sclerosis, enrolled in a pregnancy study. The sample here was CD4+ T cells from peripheral blood mononuclear cells, taken in the first trimester of pregnancy. The rearrangement uses TRBV6-1 and TRBJ2-5; 9 positions match TRBD1. The CDR3 reads CASRKGQGGKTQYF. In DNA form, the CDR3 reads TGTGCCAGCAGGAAGGGACAGGGCGGAAAGACCCAGTACTTC.